This TCR beta chain was observed in a study of OX40 agonist ivuxolimab in advanced cancers. Study results and limitations: Mean expanded clone counts were higher in CD8+ than CD4+ T cells.

TCRdb keeps only in-frame clones here, not all; method: immunoSEQ multiplex PCR. The sample has 80,000 to 95,000 clones, approximately 91% seen once. In regard to this clone: What it binds is not known.

Germline-derived CDR1 and CDR2 are SGHAT and FQNNGV. Unmatched junction bases numbered 5, after V lost 3 bases and J lost 3 bases. The CDR3 is made up of 15 amino acids. The rearrangement joins TRBV11-2 to TRBJ2-1, with 7 bases aligning to TRBD2. The TCR originated in an adult with an advanced solid tumor such as melanoma, head and neck, liver or kidney cancer. The material sequenced was CD4+ or CD8+ T cells sorted from blood, taken in a trial of the OX40 agonist ivuxolimab. Here the CDR3 DNA reads TGTGCCAGCAGCTTTGGACTAGTGAACTACAATGAGCAGTTCTTC. Translating gives CASSFGLVNYNEQFF.